This T cell receptor beta chain originates from a study of CD8 T cells in Susac syndrome. Overall study context: Active disease was present in more than 5 of the sequenced Susac syndrome patients, whereas 8 or 9 of them were in remission.

An input of about 0.5 to 1 ug of RNA was subjected to reverse transcription using random hexamers. TCRdb itself ran the immunoSEQ multiplex PCR reads through MiXCR, one entry per CDR3 protein. The data contain about 160,000 distinct CDR3 sequences, around 96% of them singletons. Peripheral blood CD8+ and CD4+ T cells were profiled by TCR beta sequencing. Diagnostic criteria for definite or probable disease, in their recently defined form, were met by the patients with Susac syndrome. CD8+ and CD4+ T cells were negatively isolated; TEMRA cells were FACS-enriched. CDR1 and CDR2 (germline): LGHNA, YSLEER. The CDR3 sequence is 14 residues long. J lost 6 bases, V lost 5 bases, and 8 bases had no gene match.

The chain is built from TRBV4-3 and TRBJ1-2; the match to TRBD1 covers 8 bases. This receptor was taken from a human donor with Susac syndrome. Sample: CD4+ T cells from PBMCs. The CDR3 reads CASSTGQGLNGYTF. DNA for the CDR3: TGCGCCAGCAGCACCGGACAGGGTCTGAATGGCTACACCTTC.